The 15 T cell receptor beta chains in this list originate from one sample, sequenced in a study of blood T cell repertoires in COVID-19. Generated by immunoSEQ multiplex PCR, the TCRdb table keeps only in-frame clones and is missing some. There are about 280,000 clones in the sample; over 75% occur only once, and roughly 13% lies in the top ten. The sample consisted of peripheral blood. The source is a human donor in a cohort sampled during active COVID-19.

This chain links TRBV12-3 or TRBV12-4 with TRBJ2-4; no clear D gene. V dropped 3 bases and J dropped 0 bases, with 3 bases sitting between them. The CDR3 spans 13 residues. CDR3 in DNA: TGTGCCAGCAGTTTTCTAGCCAAAAACATTCAGTACTTC. Protein product: CASSFLAKNIQYF.

The CDR3 spells CASSLQGLRPDRKYGYTF. CDR3 in DNA: TGTGCCAGCAGTTTACAGGGTTTACGACCCGATCGGAAATATGGCTACACCTTC. This chain uses TRBV28 with TRBJ1-2; possible D gene TRBD1, 5 bases. V lost 2 bases and J 5 bases, leaving 24 bases between the germline ends. The CDR3 sequence is 18 residues long. CDR1 and CDR2 (germline): MDHEN, SYDVKM.

J is TRBJ1-1 and V is TRBV5-4, with a possible D match to TRBD1 (5 bases). Deletions cut 4 bases from V and 1 base from J, with 14 bases between. The CDR3 loop spans 15 amino acids. Germline V gene sequence: CDR1 SGHNT, CDR2 YYREEE (reference sequence). The CDR3: CASSPSWQGNTEAFF. CDR3 DNA sequence: TGTGCCAGCAGCCCGTCTTGGCAGGGGAACACTGAAGCTTTCTTT.

The chain carries TRBV5-5 and TRBJ2-5; D is unresolved. The ends were cut back, 6 bases at V and 2 bases at J, with 8 bases in the middle. Germline CDR1 and CDR2: SGHKS and YYEKEE (reference sequence). This CDR3 has 12 amino acids. CDR3 sequence reads: CASNGDQETQYF. The CDR3 coding sequence is TGTGCCAGCAACGGAGATCAAGAGACCCAGTACTTC.

The chain recombines TRBV5-5 with TRBJ2-7, with 9 bases aligning to TRBD1. Germline V gene sequence: CDR1 SGHKS, CDR2 YYEKEE (reference sequence). This CDR3 comprises 13 residues. The junction had 1 base not matched to a gene; V was cut back by 0 bases and J by 6 bases. This CDR3 reads CASSLGQGGEQYF. The CDR3 bases are TGTGCCAGCAGCTTGGGACAGGGGGGCGAGCAGTACTTC.

The chain has TRBV7-8 and TRBJ2-7, with TRBD2 matching over 7 bases. CDR1 and CDR2 from the germline V gene are SGHVS and FQNEAQ. The CDR3 is made up of 15 amino acids. V was clipped by 4 bases and J by 4 bases; unmatched bases: 10. CDR3 nucleotide sequence: TGTGCCAGCAGCTATAGTTCGGGAGGCCAATACGAGCAGTACTTC. This codes for CASSYSSGGQYEQYF.

In DNA, the CDR3 is TGTGCCAGCAGTTTCAGGGCTCGCTATAGCAATCAGCCCCAGCATTTT. It yields the protein CASSFRARYSNQPQHF. This sequence joins TRBV28 and TRBJ1-5; TRBD1 is a possible D gene (5 bases). The germline CDR1 and CDR2 sequences are MDHEN and SYDVKM. This CDR3 region has 16 residues. V dropped 3 bases and J dropped 0 bases, with 12 bases sitting between them. Combining the CDR3 with reference TRBV28 and TRBJ1-5 gives the whole variable domain DVKVTQSSRYLVKRTGEKVFLECVQDMDHENMFWYRQDPGLGLRLIYFSYDVKMKEKGDIPEGYSVSREKKERFSLILESASTNQTSMYLCASSFRARYSNQPQHFGDGTRLSIL.

This chain links TRBV24-1 with TRBJ2-1, with 10 bases aligning to TRBD1. The CDR3 length is 15 residues. Trimming removed 3 bases from V and 3 bases from J; junction bases left unmatched: 1. CDR1 KGHDR and CDR2 SFDVKD come from the germline V gene. The CDR3 spells CATSDGTGVYNEQFF. In nucleotides, the CDR3 is TGTGCCACCAGTGATGGGACAGGGGTCTACAATGAGCAGTTCTTC.

The chain has TRBV20-1 and TRBJ2-1; a possible D gene is TRBD2 (5 bases). This CDR3 is 14 amino acids long. V was clipped by 3 bases and J by 8 bases, with 17 bases between them. The V gene's germline CDR1 is DFQATT and CDR2 SNEGSKA (reference sequence). CDR3 DNA: TGCAGTGCTAGTCTAGCCAACACAATGTATGAGCAGTTCTTC. Encoded protein: CSASLANTMYEQFF.

V usage is TRBV5-1 and J usage is TRBJ1-1, with D possibly TRBD1 on 5 matching bases. The germline V gene has CDR1 SGHRS and CDR2 YFSETQ. The V gene lost 4 bases and the J gene lost 0 bases, with 16 bases spanning the gap. There are 16 residues in the CDR3. CDR3 sequence reads: CASSPGPVTLNTEAFF. The DNA for the CDR3 is TGCGCCAGCAGCCCAGGGCCAGTCACCCTGAACACTGAAGCTTTCTTT.

This clone was recorded at least ten times. V gene TRBV6-4 combines with J gene TRBJ2-2; weak D call: TRBD2 (5 bases). V was clipped by 6 bases and J by 8 bases, with 13 bases between them. The length of the CDR3 is 13 residues. CDR1 is MRHNA, CDR2 SNTAGT, per germline. The CDR3 coding sequence is TGTGCCAGCAGCCGCGACTATTTAGGGGAGCTGTTTTTT. Amino acid sequence: CASSRDYLGELFF.

The chain carries TRBV29-1 and TRBJ2-2; D uncertain. The V and J ends lost 5 bases and 5 bases respectively, with 15 bases between them. This CDR3 comprises 14 residues. Germline V CDR1 and CDR2: SQVTM, ANQGSEA. CDR3 in amino acids: CSVSQPPGTGELFF. The CDR3 coding sequence is TGCAGCGTTTCCCAGCCCCCGGGTACCGGGGAGCTGTTTTTT.

The CDR3 bases are TGTGCCAGCCTAGCCGGTGAGAACACTGAAGCTTTCTTT. It translates to CASLAGENTEAFF. This chain connects TRBV25-1 to TRBJ1-1; D is ambiguous. Germline V CDR1 and CDR2: MGHDK, SYGVNS. This CDR3 comprises 13 residues. The germline V and J ends were trimmed by 8 bases and 1 base, with 11 bases remaining between them.

The rearrangement links TRBV2 to TRBJ2-3, with TRBD2 identical over 9 bases. Per the germline V gene, CDR1 is SNHLY and CDR2 is FYNNEI. This CDR3 comprises 15 residues. V was clipped by 5 bases and J by 0 bases; unmatched bases: 3. The CDR3 DNA reads as TGTGCCAGCAGTTCTAGCGGGACGAGCACAGATACGCAGTATTTT. Amino acids: CASSSSGTSTDTQYF.

This clone showed up just a few times. This sequence joins TRBV4-1 and TRBJ2-7, with 7 nucleotides matching TRBD2. This CDR3 has 15 residues. Germline V gives CDR1 MGHRA, CDR2 YSYEKL. With 1 base clipped from V and 3 bases from J, the junction kept 6 bases outside the gene matches. The CDR3 DNA sequence: TGCGCCAGCAGCCAAGCGGCGGGAGTTGGCTACGAGCAGTACTTC. This gives the protein CASSQAAGVGYEQYF.